Listed here are 5 T cell receptor beta chains from one sample, sequenced in a study of control samples from healthy donors and cancer patients. TCRdb's table, derived via immunoSEQ multiplex PCR, lists solely in-frame clones and lacks some. In the table there are 100,000 to 150,000 clones, 75% to 95% of which are singletons. The specimen was blood. These receptors originate from a man aged 35-49 years in good health.

The gene calls are TRBV2 and TRBJ1-2; no definite D call. The length of the CDR3 is 16 residues. Trimming took off 0 bases at V and 4 bases at J, with 15 bases between the two ends. Germline V CDR1 and CDR2: SNHLY, FYNNEI. The chain's CDR3 is CASSEARPEPVYGYTF. CDR3 coding DNA: TGTGCCAGCAGTGAAGCGAGGCCCGAACCCGTCTATGGCTACACCTTC.

The chain recombines TRBV19 with TRBJ1-1, with D unclear. CDR1 is LNHDA and CDR2 is SQIVND in the germline V gene (reference sequence). V shed 6 bases and J shed 1 base, with 12 bases lying between them. The CDR3 totals 14 residues. DNA for the CDR3: TGTGCCAGTAGGGAGGCAGCACCGAACACTGAAGCTTTCTTT. Translation gives CASREAAPNTEAFF.

V is TRBV19 and J is TRBJ2-7; 12 bases align to TRBD1. Germline CDR1 and CDR2: LNHDA and SQIVND (reference sequence). The CDR3 is made up of 14 amino acids. Germline trimming cut 5 bases from V and 5 bases from J; bases unmatched to any gene: 4. DNA of the CDR3: TGTGCCAGTAGTTCGGGGACAGGGGGCCACGAGCAGTACTTC. This encodes CASSSGTGGHEQYF.

This chain connects TRBV7-9 to TRBJ2-1, with D maybe TRBD2 (6 bases). V lost 5 bases and J lost 3, with 8 bases in between. This CDR3 is 13 amino acids long. Per the germline V gene, CDR1 is SEHNR and CDR2 is FQNEAQ (reference sequence). The CDR3 DNA sequence: TGTGCCAGCAGCCGGGGGTTCTACAATGAGCAGTTCTTC. Translation: CASSRGFYNEQFF.

The rearrangement uses TRBV11-2 and TRBJ2-1; D might be TRBD2 (6 bases). The V gene's germline CDR1 is SGHAT and CDR2 FQNNGV. Trimming stripped 4 bases from V and 9 bases from J, with 13 bases between. This CDR3 has 13 amino acids. The CDR3 DNA is TGTGCCAGCAGCTGGGGACTCACAGGTGAGCAGTTCTTC. Translation gives CASSWGLTGEQFF.